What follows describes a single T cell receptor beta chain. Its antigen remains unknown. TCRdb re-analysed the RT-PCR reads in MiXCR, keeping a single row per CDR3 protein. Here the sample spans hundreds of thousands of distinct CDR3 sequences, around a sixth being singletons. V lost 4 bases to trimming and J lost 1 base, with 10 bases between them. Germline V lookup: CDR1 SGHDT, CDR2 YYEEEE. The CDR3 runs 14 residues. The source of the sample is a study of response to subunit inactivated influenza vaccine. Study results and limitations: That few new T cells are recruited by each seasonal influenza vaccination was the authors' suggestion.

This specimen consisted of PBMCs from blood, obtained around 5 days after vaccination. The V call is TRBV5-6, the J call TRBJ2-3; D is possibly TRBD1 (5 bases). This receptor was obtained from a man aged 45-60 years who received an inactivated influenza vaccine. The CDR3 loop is CASSAVRGTDTQYF. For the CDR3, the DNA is TGTGCCAGCAGCGCAGTCAGGGGCACAGATACGCAGTATTTT.